These 30 T cell receptor beta chains originate from one sample sequenced in a study of T cell responses to AZD1222 COVID-19 vaccine. TCRdb's copy holds only in-frame clones and misses some; the assay was immunoSEQ multiplex PCR. The sample has 130,000 to 150,000 clones; approximately 78% are singletons. This specimen consisted of peripheral blood, obtained on day 0 of MenACWY control vaccination. The receptor source for this set is an adult in good health.

This chain uses TRBV6-1 with TRBJ1-1; the D is unclear. Germline lookup yields CDR1 MNHNS and CDR2 SASEGT. V dropped 3 bases and J dropped 0 bases, with 8 bases sitting between them. The CDR3 length is 14 residues. This CDR3 is CASSDLLMNTEAFF. For the CDR3, the DNA is TGTGCCAGCAGTGATCTCTTAATGAACACTGAAGCTTTCTTT.

This chain uses TRBV25-1 with TRBJ1-2, with D maybe TRBD1 (6 bases). CDR3 length: 13 residues. Between the trimmed V and J ends, which lost 7 bases and 4 bases, there was a span of 13 bases. Germline assignment: CDR1 MGHDK and CDR2 SYGVNS. For the CDR3, the DNA is TGTGCCAGCACCCCGAGGGGGGGCTATGGCTACACCTTC. It codes for CASTPRGGYGYTF.

This rearrangement joins TRBV2 to TRBJ2-4; TRBD1 might be the D (5 bases). CDR3 length equals 16 residues. V lost 4 bases to trimming and J lost 0 bases, with 13 bases between them. Germline CDR1 SNHLY, CDR2 FYNNEI. The CDR3 loop is CASSVQGVRAKNIQYF. The CDR3, as DNA: TGTGCCAGCAGTGTCCAAGGGGTCAGAGCCAAAAACATTCAGTACTTC.

This chain links TRBV7-6 with TRBJ1-2; 8 nucleotides line up with TRBD1. V trimming: 3 bases; J trimming: 3 bases; junction bases outside the gene matches: 6. CDR3 length: 15 residues. CDR1 is SGHVS, CDR2 FNYEAQ, per germline. This CDR3 is CASSFRGQLHYGYTF. The CDR3 coding sequence is TGTGCCAGCAGCTTCAGGGGGCAGCTTCACTATGGCTACACCTTC.

The gene calls are TRBV7-2 and TRBJ1-3, with unresolved D. V dropped 1 base and J dropped 0 bases, with 13 bases sitting between them. The CDR3 covers 17 residues. CDR1 and CDR2 (germline): SGHTA, FQGNSA. The CDR3 spells CASSLGRLGLSGNTIYF. The CDR3 DNA reads as TGTGCCAGCAGCTTAGGCCGGCTCGGACTCTCTGGAAACACCATATATTTT. Full variable domain (missing parts from reference TRBV7-2 and TRBJ1-3): GAGVSQSPSNKVTEKGKDVELRCDPISGHTALYWYRQSLGQGLEFLIYFQGNSAPDKSGLPSDRFSAERTGGSVSTLTIQRTQQEDSAVYLCASSLGRLGLSGNTIYFGEGSWLTVV.

The chain combines TRBV30 with TRBJ1-6; D remains unclear. This CDR3 region has 14 residues. CDR1 is GTSNPN, CDR2 SVGIG, per germline (reference sequence). V gave up 0 bases and J gave up 7 bases, with 10 bases separating them. The CDR3 loop is CAWSVLRQNSPLHF. The CDR3 DNA follows: TGTGCCTGGAGTGTACTGCGGCAGAATTCACCCCTCCACTTT.

The chain links TRBV7-9 to TRBJ1-2, with D hard to call. The germline V gene has CDR1 SEHNR and CDR2 FQNEAQ (reference sequence). The CDR3 is made up of 13 amino acids. Trimming removed 8 bases at V and 8 bases at J, with 18 bases between. As DNA, the CDR3 is TGTGCCAGCCGTAGTACGGAATCGCGAGGCTACACCTTC. Residues: CASRSTESRGYTF. The complete variable domain, with remaining parts taken from reference TRBV7-9 and TRBJ1-2, reads DTGVSQNPRHKITKRGQNVTFRCDPISEHNRLYWYRQTLGQGPEFLTYFQNEAQLEKSRLLSDRFSAERPKGSFSTLEIQRTEQGDSAMYLCASRSTESRGYTFGSGTRLTVV.

The chain couples TRBV11-3 to TRBJ2-3; D might be TRBD2 (6 bases). With 1 base removed from V and 3 bases from J, the gap between germline ends came to 14 bases. The CDR3 length is 16 residues. Germline V CDR1 and CDR2: SGHNT, YENEEA. CDR3 region: CASSLGQERATDTQYF. For the CDR3, the DNA is TGTGCCAGCAGCTTAGGTCAGGAGCGGGCGACAGATACGCAGTATTTT.

The chain is built from TRBV19 and TRBJ1-1; 7 nucleotides agree with TRBD1. Germline assignment: CDR1 LNHDA and CDR2 SQIVND (reference sequence). This CDR3 is 16 amino acids long. Trimming took 6 bases from V and 0 from J; bases not matched to a gene: 10. CDR3 nucleotides: TGTGCCAGTAGACCGCGACAGGGTGATATGAACACTGAAGCTTTCTTT. This encodes CASRPRQGDMNTEAFF.

This sequence joins TRBV9 and TRBJ2-1, with TRBD2 matching 8 bases. The V and J ends lost 0 bases and 13 bases, in that order; junction bases with no gene match: 6. The germline V gene has CDR1 SGDLS and CDR2 YYNGEE. The CDR3 consists of 13 residues. The CDR3 sequence: CASSVVTGGDQFF. For the CDR3, the DNA is TGTGCCAGCAGCGTAGTCACGGGAGGGGATCAGTTCTTC. The variable domain in full, with the rest retrieved from reference TRBV9 and TRBJ2-1, is DSGVTQTPKHLITATGQRVTLRCSPRSGDLSVYWYQQSLDQGLQFLIQYYNGEERAKGNILERFSAQQFPDLHSELNLSSLELGDSALYFCASSVVTGGDQFFGPGTRLTVL.

V usage is TRBV18 and J usage is TRBJ2-1, with unresolved D. Germline lookup yields CDR1 KGHSH and CDR2 LQKENI. V was pared by 6 bases and J by 8 bases, with 8 bases between. This CDR3 is 11 amino acids long. CDR3 sequence: CASSAGYEQFF. The CDR3 DNA reads TGTGCCAGCTCGGCAGGCTATGAGCAGTTCTTC. Using reference TRBV18 and TRBJ2-1 for the parts outside the CDR3, the full variable domain is NAGVMQNPRHLVRRRGQEARLRCSPMKGHSHVYWYRQLPEEGLKFMVYLQKENIIDESGMPKERFSAEFPKEGPSILRIQQVVRGDSAAYFCASSAGYEQFFGPGTRLTVL.

This sequence joins TRBV6-4 and TRBJ2-7, with 9 bases fitting TRBD2. The germline V gene encodes CDR1 MRHNA and CDR2 SNTAGT. V lost 9 bases to trimming and J lost 3 bases; unmatched junction nucleotides: 0. CDR3 length: 11 amino acids. The CDR3 nucleotides read TGTGCCAGTAGCGGGGGCTACGAGCAGTACGTC. Translating gives CASSGGYEQYV.

This chain connects TRBV5-4 to TRBJ1-5, with D possibly being TRBD1 (6 bases). This CDR3 has 17 residues. CDR1 is SGHNT, CDR2 YYREEE, per germline (reference sequence). Trimming took 1 base from V and 0 from J, leaving 14 bases between them. The chain's CDR3 is CASSLRGTPYSNQPQHF. In DNA, the CDR3 is TGTGCCAGCAGCTTGCGAGGGACACCATATAGCAATCAGCCCCAGCATTTT.

This rearrangement joins TRBV9 to TRBJ1-6; 7 bases agree with TRBD1. The CDR3 totals 15 residues. The germline V gene has CDR1 SGDLS and CDR2 YYNGEE. With V trimmed by 3 bases and J by 7 bases, 7 bases remained unmatched. CDR3 sequence reads: CASSASTGWNSPLHF. The CDR3 DNA reads as TGTGCCAGCAGCGCTTCGACAGGGTGGAATTCACCCCTCCACTTT.

CDR3 residues: CASSPPQGERTGYTF. The CDR3 DNA reads as TGTGCCAGCAGCCCTCCCCAAGGGGAGAGGACCGGCTACACCTTC. This rearrangement joins TRBV9 to TRBJ1-2; D might be TRBD1 (5 bases). The germline V gene encodes CDR1 SGDLS and CDR2 YYNGEE. The CDR3 is 15 residues long. V was shortened by 4 bases and J by 8 bases, with 21 bases between the two germline ends. The full variable domain, rest sourced from reference TRBV9 and TRBJ1-2, is DSGVTQTPKHLITATGQRVTLRCSPRSGDLSVYWYQQSLDQGLQFLIQYYNGEERAKGNILERFSAQQFPDLHSELNLSSLELGDSALYFCASSPPQGERTGYTFGSGTRLTVV.

This rearrangement joins TRBV3-1 (or the pseudogene TRBV3-2) to TRBJ2-5; D is perhaps TRBD2 (6 bases). The ends were cut back, 4 bases at V and 0 bases at J, with 6 bases in the middle. CDR3 length equals 13 residues. The germline V gene encodes CDR1 LGHDT and CDR2 YNNKEL (reference sequence). CDR3 protein: CASSRDYQETQYF. DNA for the CDR3: TGTGCCAGCAGCCGGGACTACCAAGAGACCCAGTACTTC.

This clone turned up a few times. This chain joins TRBV10-1 and TRBJ1-5, with D tentatively TRBD1 (6 bases). V lost 4 bases and J lost 11, with 12 bases in between. The CDR3 contains 12 residues. Germline V gene sequence: CDR1 WNHNN, CDR2 SYGVQD (reference sequence). CDR3 residues: CASSVWGAAQHF. The CDR3 DNA reads as TGCGCCAGCAGTGTTTGGGGGGCGGCCCAGCATTTT.

The chain recombines TRBV19 with TRBJ1-1, with D unresolved. Germline V lookup: CDR1 LNHDA, CDR2 SQIVND (reference sequence). This CDR3 region has 16 residues. The V and J ends lost 3 bases and 1 base respectively, with 15 bases between them. The CDR3 region has the DNA TGTGCCAGTAGTATCCGGTCGACGGGCGGGAACACTGAAGCTTTCTTT. Amino acid sequence: CASSIRSTGGNTEAFF. Full variable domain (missing parts from reference TRBV19 and TRBJ1-1): DGGITQSPKYLFRKEGQNVTLSCEQNLNHDAMYWYRQDPGQGLRLIYYSQIVNDFQKGDIAEGYSVSREKKESFPLTVTSAQKNPTAFYLCASSIRSTGGNTEAFFGQGTRLTVV.

The chain has TRBV6-2 or TRBV6-3 and TRBJ1-2, with 8 bases matching TRBD1. V dropped 1 base and J dropped 8; count of bases not matched to a gene: 3. Germline V gene sequence: CDR1 MNHEY, CDR2 SVGEGT. The CDR3 has 13 amino acids. The CDR3 DNA sequence: TGTGCCAGCAGTTACTACAGGGGGACCGGCTACACCTTC. It codes for CASSYYRGTGYTF.

This sequence joins TRBV7-9 and TRBJ1-4; D uncertain. Germline CDR1 and CDR2: SEHNR and FQNEAQ (reference sequence). Trimming removed 3 bases at V and 5 bases at J, with 13 bases between. This CDR3 region has 15 residues. The CDR3 loop reads CASSFDVGKNEKLFF. Here the CDR3 DNA reads TGTGCCAGCAGCTTCGACGTGGGAAAAAATGAAAAACTGTTTTTT.

The gene calls are TRBV19 and TRBJ2-3; 11 bases agree with TRBD2. Trimming took 7 bases from V and 3 from J; bases not matched to a gene: 3. CDR1 LNHDA and CDR2 SQIVND come from the germline V gene (reference sequence). The CDR3 is made up of 14 amino acids. The CDR3 DNA sequence: TGTGCCAGTACCTTAGCGGGGGGGACAGATACGCAGTATTTT. Translated, it gives CASTLAGGTDTQYF.

The rearrangement joins TRBV28 to TRBJ1-3; no clear D. Trimming cost V 10 bases and J 0 bases, with 13 bases left between them. Germline loops: CDR1 MDHEN, CDR2 SYDVKM. This CDR3 has 14 residues. The CDR3 spells CATYGRNSGNTIYF. The CDR3 nucleotides read TGTGCCACCTACGGCCGCAACTCTGGAAACACCATATATTTT.

The table lists this clone with a count of one. V usage is TRBV11-3 and J usage is TRBJ2-3; TRBD2 matches 8 bases. Germline-derived CDR1 and CDR2 are SGHNT and YENEEA. This CDR3 is 13 amino acids long. Germline trimming cut 9 bases from V and 3 bases from J; bases unmatched to any gene: 5. CDR3 protein: CASSGEGTDTQYF. In nucleotides, the CDR3 is TGTGCCAGTAGCGGGGAGGGGACAGATACGCAGTATTTT.

In DNA, the CDR3 is TGTGCCAGCAGCCCCCCCGGGGAGCTGCCTGAAGCTTTCTTT. Its translation is CASSPPGELPEAFF. The genes are TRBV7-9 and TRBJ1-1; D is uncertain. Trimming left V 5 bases short and J 6 bases short, with 16 bases between. Germline values: CDR1 SEHNR, CDR2 FQNEAQ (reference sequence). The CDR3 extends over 14 amino acids.

The CDR3: CASSPGLQTEAFF. As DNA, the CDR3 is TGTGCCAGCAGCCCTGGGCTCCAGACTGAAGCTTTCTTT. The J gene is TRBJ1-1, the V gene TRBV11-3; D remains ambiguous. The CDR3 sequence is 13 residues long. The V and J ends lost 5 bases and 5 bases respectively, with 12 bases between them. CDR1 SGHNT and CDR2 YENEEA come from the germline V gene. The full variable domain, completed using reference TRBV11-3 and TRBJ1-1, is EAGVVQSPRYKIIEKKQPVAFWCNPISGHNTLYWYLQNLGQGPELLIRYENEEAVDDSQLPKDRFSAERLKGVDSTLKIQPAELGDSAVYLCASSPGLQTEAFFGQGTRLTVV.

The chain uses TRBV11-1 and TRBJ1-6, with D tentatively TRBD1 (5 bases). Germline V gene data show CDR1 as SGHAT and CDR2 as FQDESV (reference sequence). The V end was cut by 2 bases, the J end by 7 bases, with 9 bases between. This CDR3 contains 14 residues. The CDR3, as DNA: TGTGCCAGCAGCTTAACAGGACCCAATTCACCCCTCCACTTT. Its translation is CASSLTGPNSPLHF.

V is TRBV3-1 (or the pseudogene TRBV3-2) and J is TRBJ1-1; no firm D call. Germline loops: CDR1 LGHDT, CDR2 YNNKEL (reference sequence). Trimming took off 5 bases at V and 6 bases at J, with 19 bases between the two ends. CDR3 length: 15 residues. As DNA, the CDR3 is TGTGCCAGCAGCAGCCATTCGGCATCGGGGTCTGAAGCTTTCTTT. Its translation is CASSSHSASGSEAFF.

J is TRBJ2-7 and V is TRBV5-4, with D possibly TRBD1 on 5 matching bases. Trimming stripped 3 bases from V and 7 bases from J, with 20 bases between. The CDR3 runs to 15 residues. CDR1 SGHNT and CDR2 YYREEE come from the germline V gene (reference sequence). CDR3 protein: CASSSPGPTAGEQYF. The CDR3 bases are TGTGCCAGCAGCTCCCCAGGGCCCACTGCAGGAGAGCAGTACTTC.

This clone was detected only once. The chain links TRBV7-8 to TRBJ1-1; tentatively, D is TRBD1 (6 bases). Trimming took off 5 bases at V and 2 bases at J, with 15 bases between the two ends. The CDR3 has 15 amino acids. The germline CDR1 and CDR2 sequences are SGHVS and FQNEAQ. The chain's CDR3 is CASSTFTGINTEAFF. In DNA form, the CDR3 reads TGTGCCAGCAGCACATTCACAGGGATCAACACTGAAGCTTTCTTT.

The chain combines TRBV30 with TRBJ1-3; no definite D call. Germline V lookup: CDR1 GTSNPN, CDR2 SVGIG (reference sequence). The CDR3 has 13 residues. Trimming took off 2 bases at V and 0 bases at J, with 5 bases between the two ends. CDR3 nucleotide sequence: TGTGCCTGGAGTATCGGCTCTGGAAACACCATATATTTT. Encoded protein: CAWSIGSGNTIYF.